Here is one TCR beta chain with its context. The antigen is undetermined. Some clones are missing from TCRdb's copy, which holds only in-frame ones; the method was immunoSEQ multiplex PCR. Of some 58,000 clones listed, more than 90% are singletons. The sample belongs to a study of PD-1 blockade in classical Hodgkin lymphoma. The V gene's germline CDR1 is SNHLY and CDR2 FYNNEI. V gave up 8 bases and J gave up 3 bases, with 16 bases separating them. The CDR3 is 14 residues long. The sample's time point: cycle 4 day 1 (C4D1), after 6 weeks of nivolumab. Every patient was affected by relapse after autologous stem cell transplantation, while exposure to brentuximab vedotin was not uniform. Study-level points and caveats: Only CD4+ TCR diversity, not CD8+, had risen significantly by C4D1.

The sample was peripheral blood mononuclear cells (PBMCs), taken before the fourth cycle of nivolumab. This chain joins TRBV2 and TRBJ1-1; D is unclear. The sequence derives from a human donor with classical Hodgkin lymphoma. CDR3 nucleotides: TGTGCCAGCGAAGATATACGTGGGCACACTGAAGCTTTCTTT. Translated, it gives CASEDIRGHTEAFF.